These 2 T cell receptor beta chains were all obtained from the same sample, sequenced in a study of early T cells in non-severe SARS-CoV-2 infection. Each CDR3 protein is one row after TCRdb ran MiXCR on the 5' RACE reads. The sample has 35,000 to 45,000 distinct CDR3 sequences; around 6% are singletons. The sequencing input was whole blood. The receptors were sampled from an adult who was a healthcare worker with PCR-confirmed SARS-CoV-2 infection or an uninfected control (not recorded which).

The sample holds many counts of this clonotype. The rearrangement links TRBV11-2 to TRBJ2-5, with D tentatively TRBD1 or TRBD2 (5 bases each). Trimming removed 5 bases from V and 5 bases from J, with 18 bases in between. Germline CDR1 and CDR2: SGHAT and FQNNGV. This CDR3 region has 15 residues. CDR3 sequence: CASSPGTYRRETQYF. For the CDR3, the DNA is TGTGCCAGCAGCCCAGGGACCTACAGACGGGAGACCCAGTACTTC.

Only a few counts were recorded for this clonotype. This CDR3 reads CASSLQGAAGELFF. The CDR3 nucleotides are TGTGCCAGCAGCCTACAAGGGGCGGCCGGGGAGCTGTTTTTT. The V call is TRBV7-3, the J call TRBJ2-2, with D tentatively TRBD1 (5 bases). The CDR3 is made up of 14 amino acids. V was shortened by 5 bases and J by 6 bases, with 13 bases between the two germline ends. Germline assignment: CDR1 SGHTA and CDR2 FQGTGA.